The rows below give T cell receptor beta chains drawn from one sample of a study of blood T cells in healthy people across ages. TCRdb re-called the 5' RACE reads through MiXCR, storing one row per CDR3 protein. Among roughly 860,000 distinct CDR3 sequences listed, roughly 60% were seen once. Sequenced input: blood. Receptors originate from a man aged 30 to 45 in good health. The CDR3 runs from the conserved cysteine through the conserved F or W. The order of the fields is V gene, J gene, CDR3 protein.

>TRBV19|TRBJ2-3
CASSPEGQGSDTQYF
>TRBV10-3|TRBJ2-5
CAISEGPRFQETQYF
>TRBV4-3|TRBJ2-7
CASSQGRLDRVSYEQYF
>TRBV9|TRBJ2-5
CASSVGIAGGGETQYF
>TRBV27|TRBJ2-3
CASLRLGGDTQYF
>TRBV9|TRBJ2-1
CASSPSQGSGGWDEQFF
>TRBV7-9|TRBJ2-1
CASSLVGGEQFF
>TRBV9|TRBJ2-1
CASSVLAGNEQFF
>TRBV28|TRBJ2-7
CASSPTPGSYSNEQYF
>TRBV2|TRBJ2-2
CASSEVQGRAGELFF
>TRBV9|TRBJ2-5
CASSVAEETQYF
>TRBV11-1|TRBJ2-1
CASSYRGNYNEQFF
>TRBV20-1|TRBJ2-7
CSARDPGTGISYEQYF
>TRBV6-2/TRBV6-3|.
CASSYRATPGTRVDEQYF
>TRBV29-1|TRBJ2-5
CSVEGDRGYQETQYF
>TRBV18|TRBJ2-3
CASSPTRGDTDTQYF
>TRBV11-2|TRBJ2-5
CASSLDVGAAAQETQYF
>TRBV6-2/TRBV6-3|TRBJ2-1
CASTSRSGGYNEQFF
>TRBV4-1|TRBJ2-1
CASSQGPLADEQFF
>TRBV12-3/TRBV12-4|TRBJ2-5
CASRTGTGGETQYF
>TRBV6-2/TRBV6-3|TRBJ2-7
CASSHSSDQQYF
>TRBV27|TRBJ2-3
CASTSGRTDTQYF
>TRBV6-2/TRBV6-3|TRBJ2-3
CASRPGTGVTDTQYF
>TRBV10-3|.
CAISYTGTSGGNEQFF
>TRBV18|.
CASSPPSRYEQYF
>TRBV7-2|.
CASSLGYGGTDEIYEQYF
>TRBV6-5|TRBJ2-3
CASIERGATDTQYF
>TRBV29-1|TRBJ1-1
CSVAGAMNTEAFF
>TRBV29-1|TRBJ2-7
CSVVVTGATYEQYF
>TRBV5-1|TRBJ2-7
CASSPMGRGTYEQYF
>TRBV6-1|TRBJ2-1
CASSEGTESQFF
>TRBV28|TRBJ1-4
CASSYTILTEKLFF
>TRBV3-1|TRBJ2-6
CAGSQDGSGRGANVLTF
>TRBV10-3|TRBJ2-6
CAISQPGGAGANVLTF
>TRBV2|TRBJ2-1
CASSEEQLAGGRNEQFF
>TRBV29-1|.
CSVEDIDRGREQYF
>TRBV9|TRBJ2-1
CASSYWTGTNNEQFF
>TRBV6-1|TRBJ2-3
CASHQGGGDVDTQYF
>TRBV4-3|TRBJ2-7
CASSPHYTGTLMPYEQYF
>TRBV10-3|TRBJ1-2
CAISESSGTDHYGYTF
>TRBV12-3/TRBV12-4|TRBJ2-3
CASSFSTGTEYF
>TRBV4-1|TRBJ1-5
CASSSVMGWGDQPQHF
>TRBV6-5|TRBJ2-7
CASSSNRDRGYEQYF
>TRBV12-3/TRBV12-4|TRBJ2-1
CASSRPWASGKNEQFF
>TRBV5-1|TRBJ2-3
CASSLEGLAGADTQYF
>TRBV18|TRBJ1-5
CASSLQDSRNQPQHF
>TRBV28|TRBJ2-1
CASSPMRGTTRFF
>TRBV9|TRBJ2-7
CASSVTSESDEQYF
>TRBV25-1|TRBJ1-4
CASSEFNEKLFF
>TRBV11-2|TRBJ2-3
CASSLGRTSGKLPDTQYF
>TRBV4-3|TRBJ2-1
CASSQGTGGTGAFEQFF
>TRBV7-2|TRBJ2-7
CASSPPQGTYEQYF